This TCR beta chain emerged from a study of cytomegalovirus exposure and HLA in healthy donors. Broader study findings: Later analysis showed most CMV-associated TCR beta chains appearing HLA-restricted. Most observed TCR sequences were rare, whereas some public TCRs were detected in many donors.

With respect to this clone: Antigen unknown.

The PCR employed 60 Vbeta primers together with 13 Jbeta primers. Measured with immunoSEQ multiplex PCR; TCRdb has only the in-frame clones, and not every one. Here the sample spans 90,000 to 120,000 clones, roughly 80% being singletons. In nominal health when sampled, donors likely had unrecorded immune exposures nonetheless. The CDR3 length is 14 residues. Sequencing input: PBMCs. This sequence originates from a man aged 25-45 years in good health and CMV-seronegative. The rearrangement links TRBV21-1 to TRBJ1-1; the listed D gene, TRBD1, was not tested against the DNA. TRBV21-1 is labeled a pseudogene. The CDR3 protein is CASSNATGSTEAFF. The CDR3 nucleotides read TGTGCCAGCAGCAATGCGACAGGGAGCACTGAAGCTTTCTTT.